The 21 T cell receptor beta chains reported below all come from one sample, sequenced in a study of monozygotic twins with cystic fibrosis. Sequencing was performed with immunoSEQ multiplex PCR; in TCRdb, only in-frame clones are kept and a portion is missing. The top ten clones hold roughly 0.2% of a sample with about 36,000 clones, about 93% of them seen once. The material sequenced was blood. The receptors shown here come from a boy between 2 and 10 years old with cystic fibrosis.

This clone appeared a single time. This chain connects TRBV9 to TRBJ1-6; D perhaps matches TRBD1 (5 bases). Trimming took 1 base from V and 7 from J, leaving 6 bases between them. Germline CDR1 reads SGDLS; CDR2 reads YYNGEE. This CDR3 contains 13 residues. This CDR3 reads CASSVQGNSPLHF. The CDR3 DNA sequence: TGTGCCAGCAGCGTACAGGGCAATTCACCCCTCCACTTT. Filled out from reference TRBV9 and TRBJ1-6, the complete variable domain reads DSGVTQTPKHLITATGQRVTLRCSPRSGDLSVYWYQQSLDQGLQFLIQYYNGEERAKGNILERFSAQQFPDLHSELNLSSLELGDSALYFCASSVQGNSPLHFGNGTRLTVT.

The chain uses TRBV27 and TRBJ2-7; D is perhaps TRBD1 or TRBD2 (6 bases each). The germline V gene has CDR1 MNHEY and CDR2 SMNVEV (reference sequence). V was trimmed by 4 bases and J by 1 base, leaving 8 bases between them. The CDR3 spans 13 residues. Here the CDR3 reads CASSSGASYEQYF. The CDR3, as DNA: TGTGCCAGCAGTTCGGGGGCTTCCTACGAGCAGTACTTC.

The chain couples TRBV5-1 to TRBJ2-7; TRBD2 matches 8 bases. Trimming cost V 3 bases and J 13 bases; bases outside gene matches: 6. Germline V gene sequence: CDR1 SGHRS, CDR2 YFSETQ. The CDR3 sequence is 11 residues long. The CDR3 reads CASSSGGTSYF. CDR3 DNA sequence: TGCGCCAGCAGCTCGGGTGGGACTAGTTACTTC.

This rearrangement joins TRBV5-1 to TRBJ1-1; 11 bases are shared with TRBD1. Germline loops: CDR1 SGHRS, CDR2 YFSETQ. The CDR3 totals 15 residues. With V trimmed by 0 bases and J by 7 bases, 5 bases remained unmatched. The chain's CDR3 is CASSLDGQGAGEAFF. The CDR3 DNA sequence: TGCGCCAGCAGCTTGGATGGACAGGGGGCCGGTGAAGCTTTCTTT.

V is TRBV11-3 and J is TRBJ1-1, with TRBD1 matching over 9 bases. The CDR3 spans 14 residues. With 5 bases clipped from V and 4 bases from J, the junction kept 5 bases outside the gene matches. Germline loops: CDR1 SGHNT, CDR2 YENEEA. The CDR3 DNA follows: TGTGCCAGCAGCCTGGGACAGGGCCTCACTGAAGCTTTCTTT. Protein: CASSLGQGLTEAFF.

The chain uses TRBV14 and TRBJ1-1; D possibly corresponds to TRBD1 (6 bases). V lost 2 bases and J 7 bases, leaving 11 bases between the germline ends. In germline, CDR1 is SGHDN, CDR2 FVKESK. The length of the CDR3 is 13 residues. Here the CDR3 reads CASSQIGGGEAFF. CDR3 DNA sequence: TGTGCCAGCAGCCAAATAGGGGGGGGTGAAGCTTTCTTT. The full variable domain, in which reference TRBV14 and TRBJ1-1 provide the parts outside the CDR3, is EAGVTQFPSHSVIEKGQTVTLRCDPISGHDNLYWYRRVMGKEIKFLLHFVKESKQDESGMPNNRFLAERTGGTYSTLKVQPAELEDSGVYFCASSQIGGGEAFFGQGTRLTVV.

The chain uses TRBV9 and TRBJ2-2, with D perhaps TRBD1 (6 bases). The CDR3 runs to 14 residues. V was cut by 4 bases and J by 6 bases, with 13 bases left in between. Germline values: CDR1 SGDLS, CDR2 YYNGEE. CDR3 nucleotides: TGTGCCAGCAGCCCCACAGGGAGCGCCGGGGAGCTGTTTTTT. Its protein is CASSPTGSAGELFF. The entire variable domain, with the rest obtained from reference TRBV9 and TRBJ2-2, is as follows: DSGVTQTPKHLITATGQRVTLRCSPRSGDLSVYWYQQSLDQGLQFLIQYYNGEERAKGNILERFSAQQFPDLHSELNLSSLELGDSALYFCASSPTGSAGELFFGEGSRLTVL.

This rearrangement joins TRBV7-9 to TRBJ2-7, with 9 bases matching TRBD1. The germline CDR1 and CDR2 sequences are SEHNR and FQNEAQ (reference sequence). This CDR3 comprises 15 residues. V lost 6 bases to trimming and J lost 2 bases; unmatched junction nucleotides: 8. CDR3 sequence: CASSHRGQGPYEQYF. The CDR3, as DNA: TGTGCCAGCAGTCACAGGGGGCAGGGTCCCTACGAGCAGTACTTC. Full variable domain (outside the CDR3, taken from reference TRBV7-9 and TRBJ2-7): DTGVSQNPRHKITKRGQNVTFRCDPISEHNRLYWYRQTLGQGPEFLTYFQNEAQLEKSRLLSDRFSAERPKGSFSTLEIQRTEQGDSAMYLCASSHRGQGPYEQYFGPGTRLTVT.

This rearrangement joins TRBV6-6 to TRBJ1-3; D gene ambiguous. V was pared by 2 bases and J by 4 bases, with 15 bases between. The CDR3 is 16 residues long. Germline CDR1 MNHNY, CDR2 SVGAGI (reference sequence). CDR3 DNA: TGTGCCAGCAGTTACCCCGACAACTCTAGAGGAAACACCATATATTTT. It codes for CASSYPDNSRGNTIYF.

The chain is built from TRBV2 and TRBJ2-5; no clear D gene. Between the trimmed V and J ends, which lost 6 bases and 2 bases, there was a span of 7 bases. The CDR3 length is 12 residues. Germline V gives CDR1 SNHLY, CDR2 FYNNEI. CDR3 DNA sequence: TGTGCCAGCAGCCGATTACAAGAGACCCAGTACTTC. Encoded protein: CASSRLQETQYF.

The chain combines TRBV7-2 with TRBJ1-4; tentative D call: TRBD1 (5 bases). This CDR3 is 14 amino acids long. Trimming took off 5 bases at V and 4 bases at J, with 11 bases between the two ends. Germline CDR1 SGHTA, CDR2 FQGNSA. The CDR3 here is CASSADISNEKLFF. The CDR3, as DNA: TGTGCCAGCAGCGCGGACATAAGTAATGAAAAACTGTTTTTT.

DNA of the CDR3: TGTGCCAGCAGCTTATCCATATACAATGAGCAGTTCTTC. Translation: CASSLSIYNEQFF. The V and J genes are TRBV5-6 and TRBJ2-1, with D hard to call. V lost 2 bases, J lost 4 bases, and 7 bases lay in between. Germline lookup yields CDR1 SGHDT and CDR2 YYEEEE. CDR3 length: 13 residues.

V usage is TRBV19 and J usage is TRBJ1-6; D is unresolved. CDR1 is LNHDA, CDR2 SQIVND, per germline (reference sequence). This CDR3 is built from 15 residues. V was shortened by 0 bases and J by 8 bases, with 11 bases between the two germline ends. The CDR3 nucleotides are TGTGCCAGTAGTATAGACAGCCTCTTGTATTCACCCCTCCACTTT. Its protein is CASSIDSLLYSPLHF.

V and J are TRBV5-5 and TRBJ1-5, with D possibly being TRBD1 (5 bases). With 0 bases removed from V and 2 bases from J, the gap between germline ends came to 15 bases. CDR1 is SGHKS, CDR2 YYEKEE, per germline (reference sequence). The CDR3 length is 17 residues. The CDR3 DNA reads TGTGCCAGCAGCTTGGTCGGCGGGGCTGGTGGCAATCAGCCCCAGCATTTT. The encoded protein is CASSLVGGAGGNQPQHF.

This CDR3 reads CASSARGPTYEQYF. DNA for the CDR3: TGTGCCAGCTCGGCCCGGGGGCCCACCTACGAGCAGTACTTC. The chain uses TRBV18 and TRBJ2-7; D tentatively reads TRBD1 or TRBD2 (6 bases each). V shed 6 bases and J shed 2 bases, with 14 bases lying between them. The germline V gene has CDR1 KGHSH and CDR2 LQKENI. The CDR3 runs 14 residues.

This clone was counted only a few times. CDR3 amino acids: CASSPRLGANVLTF. The CDR3, as DNA: TGTGCCAGCAGCCCCAGACTCGGGGCCAACGTCCTGACTTTC. The rearrangement links TRBV25-1 to TRBJ2-6; no definite D call. The ends were cut back, 6 bases at V and 4 bases at J, with 10 bases in the middle. Germline V CDR1 and CDR2: MGHDK, SYGVNS. This CDR3 has 14 residues.

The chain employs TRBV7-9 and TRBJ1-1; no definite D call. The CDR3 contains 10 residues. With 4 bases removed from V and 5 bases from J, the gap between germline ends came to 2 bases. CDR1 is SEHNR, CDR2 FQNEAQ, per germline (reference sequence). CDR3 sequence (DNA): TGTGCCAGCAGCTGGACTGAAGCTTTCTTT. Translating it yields CASSWTEAFF.

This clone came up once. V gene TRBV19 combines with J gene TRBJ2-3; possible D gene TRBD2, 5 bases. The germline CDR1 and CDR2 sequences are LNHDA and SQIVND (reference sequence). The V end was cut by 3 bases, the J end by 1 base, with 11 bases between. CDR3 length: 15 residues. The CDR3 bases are TGTGCCAGTAGTATGTCGCTAGCTGGCACAGATACGCAGTATTTT. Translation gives CASSMSLAGTDTQYF.

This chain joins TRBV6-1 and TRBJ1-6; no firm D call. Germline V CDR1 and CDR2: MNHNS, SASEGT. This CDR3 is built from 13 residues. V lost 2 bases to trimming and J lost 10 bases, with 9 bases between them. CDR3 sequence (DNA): TGTGCCAGCAGTGAACAAGAGAAGTCACCCCTCCACTTT. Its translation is CASSEQEKSPLHF.

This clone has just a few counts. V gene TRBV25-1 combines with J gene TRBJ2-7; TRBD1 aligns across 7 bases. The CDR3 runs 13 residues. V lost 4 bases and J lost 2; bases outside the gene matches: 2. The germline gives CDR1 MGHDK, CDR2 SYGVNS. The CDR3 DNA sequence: TGTGCCAGCAGTGGGACAGGAGCCTACGAGCAGTACTTC. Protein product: CASSGTGAYEQYF.

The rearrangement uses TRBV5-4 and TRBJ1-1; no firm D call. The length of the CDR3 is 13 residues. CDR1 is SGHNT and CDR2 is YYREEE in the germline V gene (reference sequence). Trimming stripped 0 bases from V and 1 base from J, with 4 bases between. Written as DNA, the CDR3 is TGTGCCAGCAGCTTGGAGCCGAACACTGAAGCTTTCTTT. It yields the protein CASSLEPNTEAFF.